This is a list of T cell receptor beta chains from one sample in a study of Ad26.COV2.S vaccination and SARS-CoV-2 variants. Libraries were prepared by immunoSEQ multiplex PCR; TCRdb keeps only in-frame clonotypes and omits some of them. The sample contains about 390,000 clones, approximately 90% of which appear only once. Specimen: peripheral blood, collected in a trial of Ad26.COV2.S vaccine versus placebo. These receptors originate from a person between 18 and 65 years old who received the Ad26.COV2.S COVID-19 vaccine or a placebo. CDR3s leave out the opening cysteine and the closing phenylalanine or tryptophan. Fields, in order: V gene, J gene, D gene, CDR3 protein. A D gene is named only where the DNA matches it firmly.

>TRBV27|TRBJ1-5|-
ASSPWKAFAQPQH
>TRBV10-2|TRBJ2-1|TRBD2
ASRLAGGDNEQF
>TRBV6-5|TRBJ1-3|TRBD1
ASTTGVGSGNTIY
>TRBV2|TRBJ1-5|-
ASTAGDGINQPQH
>TRBV25-1|TRBJ1-1|TRBD1
ASSAQGYTEAF
>TRBV3-1/TRBV3-2|TRBJ2-1|-
ASSQDNQRAPYNEQF
>TRBV19|TRBJ1-2|TRBD1
ASSRQGEHNYGYT
>TRBV5-1|TRBJ2-7|-
ASSLRGSGISYEQY
>TRBV3-1/TRBV3-2|TRBJ2-7|-
ASSHYYEQY
>TRBV7-7|TRBJ2-2|TRBD2
ASSFSSGGSTNTGELF
>TRBV5-1|TRBJ1-1|-
ASGGSNTEAF
>TRBV20-1|TRBJ2-7|-
SVPGVFEQY
>TRBV4-1|TRBJ2-1|-
ASSPEGRNEQF
>TRBV29-1|TRBJ2-1|TRBD2
SVDRAGGRSYNEQF
>TRBV6-2/TRBV6-3|TRBJ1-6|-
ASSSPRGQNNSPLH
>TRBV6-5|TRBJ2-5|TRBD2
ASSPPGLEETQY
>TRBV4-1|TRBJ1-1|-
ASSQDTGTEAF